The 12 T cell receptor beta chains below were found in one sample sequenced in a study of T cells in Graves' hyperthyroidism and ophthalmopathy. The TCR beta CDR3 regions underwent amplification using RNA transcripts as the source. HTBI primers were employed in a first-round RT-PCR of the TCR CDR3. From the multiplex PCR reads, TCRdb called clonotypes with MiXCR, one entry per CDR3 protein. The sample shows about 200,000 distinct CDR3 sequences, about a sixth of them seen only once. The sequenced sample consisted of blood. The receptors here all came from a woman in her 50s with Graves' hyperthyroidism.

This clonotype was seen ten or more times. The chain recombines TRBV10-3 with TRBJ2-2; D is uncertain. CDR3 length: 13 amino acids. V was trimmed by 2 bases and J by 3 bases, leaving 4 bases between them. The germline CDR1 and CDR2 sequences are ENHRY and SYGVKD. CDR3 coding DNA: TGTGCCATCAGTGAGCGGGACACCGGGGAGCTGTTTTTT. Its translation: CAISERDTGELFF.

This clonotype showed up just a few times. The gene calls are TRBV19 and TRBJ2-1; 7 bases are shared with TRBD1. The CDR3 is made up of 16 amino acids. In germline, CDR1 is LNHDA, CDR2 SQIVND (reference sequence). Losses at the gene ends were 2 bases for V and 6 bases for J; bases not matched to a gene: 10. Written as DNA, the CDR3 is TGTGCCAGTAGTATACCCCCTTCTACAGGGGCCAATGAGCAGTTCTTC. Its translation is CASSIPPSTGANEQFF.

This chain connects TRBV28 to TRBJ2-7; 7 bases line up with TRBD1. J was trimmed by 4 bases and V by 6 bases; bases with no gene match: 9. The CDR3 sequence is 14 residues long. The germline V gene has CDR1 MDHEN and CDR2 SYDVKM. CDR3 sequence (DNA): TGTGCCAGCAGAAACAACAGGGGCGGGTACGAGCAGTACTTC. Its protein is CASRNNRGGYEQYF.

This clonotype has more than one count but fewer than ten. The CDR3 here is CASTKTSGSFISTDTQYF. The CDR3 bases are TGTGCCAGTACCAAGACTAGCGGGAGCTTTATTAGCACAGATACGCAGTATTTT. The chain uses TRBV19 and TRBJ2-3, with 12 bases aligning to TRBD2. The germline CDR1 and CDR2 sequences are LNHDA and SQIVND (reference sequence). The CDR3 consists of 18 residues. V lost 7 bases and J lost 0; bases outside the gene matches: 11.

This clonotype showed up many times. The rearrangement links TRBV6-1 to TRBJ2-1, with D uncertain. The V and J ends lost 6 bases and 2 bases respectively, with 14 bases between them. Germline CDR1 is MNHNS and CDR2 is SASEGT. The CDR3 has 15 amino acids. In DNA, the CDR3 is TGTGCCAGCAGCTACACCACTAAGCCCTACAATGAGCAGTTCTTC. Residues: CASSYTTKPYNEQFF.

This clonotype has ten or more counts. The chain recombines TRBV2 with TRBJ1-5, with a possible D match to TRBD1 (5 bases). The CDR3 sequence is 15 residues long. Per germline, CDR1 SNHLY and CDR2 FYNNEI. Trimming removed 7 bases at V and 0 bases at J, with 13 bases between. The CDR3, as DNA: TGTGCCAGCAAAGTGGGGACGGATAGCAATCAGCCCCAGCATTTT. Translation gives CASKVGTDSNQPQHF.

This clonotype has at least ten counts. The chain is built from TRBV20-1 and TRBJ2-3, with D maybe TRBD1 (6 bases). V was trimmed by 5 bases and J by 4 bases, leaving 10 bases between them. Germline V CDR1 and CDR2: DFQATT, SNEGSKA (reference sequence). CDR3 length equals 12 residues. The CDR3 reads CSASRGPDTQYF. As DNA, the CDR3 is TGCAGTGCTTCCAGGGGACCAGATACGCAGTATTTT.

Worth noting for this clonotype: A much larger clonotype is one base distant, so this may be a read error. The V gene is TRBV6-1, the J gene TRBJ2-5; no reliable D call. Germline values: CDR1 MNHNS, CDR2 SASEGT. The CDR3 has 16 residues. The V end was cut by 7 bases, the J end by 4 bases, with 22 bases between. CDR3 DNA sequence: TGTGCCAGCACCCAATACCCGACGGCGCCCCGAGAGACCCAGTACTTC. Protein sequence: CASTQYPTAPRETQYF.

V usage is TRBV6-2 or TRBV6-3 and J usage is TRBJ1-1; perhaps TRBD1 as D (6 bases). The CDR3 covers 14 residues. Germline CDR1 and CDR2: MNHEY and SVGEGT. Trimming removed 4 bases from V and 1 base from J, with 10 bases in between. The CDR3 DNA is TGTGCCAGCAGTTCCGGACAGTCGAACACTGAAGCTTTCTTT. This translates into CASSSGQSNTEAFF.

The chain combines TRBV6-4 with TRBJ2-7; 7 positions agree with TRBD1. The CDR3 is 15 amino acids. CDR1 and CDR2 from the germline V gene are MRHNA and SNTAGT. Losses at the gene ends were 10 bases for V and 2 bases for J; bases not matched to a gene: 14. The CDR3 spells CATTGVRRVAYEQYF. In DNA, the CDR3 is TGTGCCACCACAGGGGTTCGACGGGTTGCCTACGAGCAGTACTTC.

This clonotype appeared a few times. CDR3 residues: CSVSQAGATGELFF. CDR3 nucleotides: TGCAGCGTTTCTCAGGCAGGCGCTACCGGGGAGCTGTTTTTT. The chain employs TRBV29-1 and TRBJ2-2, with no clear D. Germline V gene data show CDR1 as SQVTM and CDR2 as ANQGSEA. V gave up 5 bases and J gave up 5 bases, with 15 bases separating them. The CDR3 has 14 amino acids.

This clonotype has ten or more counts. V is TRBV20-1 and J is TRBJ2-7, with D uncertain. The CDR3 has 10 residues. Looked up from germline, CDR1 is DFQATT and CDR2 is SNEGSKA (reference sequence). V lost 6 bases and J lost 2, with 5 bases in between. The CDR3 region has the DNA TGCAGTGCCGGACCCTACGAGCAGTACTTC. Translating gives CSAGPYEQYF.